This T cell receptor (beta chain) was profiled in a study of cytomegalovirus exposure and HLA in healthy donors. The study, taken as a whole, reports: Researchers reported in a later analysis that a missense DCLRE1C variant was tied to TCR beta V- and J-gene trimming.

PCR employed 60 Vbeta and 13 Jbeta primers. The protocol was immunoSEQ multiplex PCR, while the TCRdb copy is restricted to in-frame clones and leaves out a portion. The sample holds some 90,000 clones, about four fifths seen once. About this clone itself: Its antigen remains unknown.

Germline CDR1 is SGHRS and CDR2 is YFSETQ. The length of the CDR3 is 13 residues. V lost 5 bases and J 1 base, leaving 9 bases between the germline ends. Sequencing was performed on PBMCs. The origin of this receptor is an older woman in good health and CMV-seropositive. The chain joins TRBV5-1 to TRBJ1-2; D call uncertain. The CDR3 DNA reads as TGCGCCAGCAGTTTCGACATTAACTATGGCTACACCTTC. Encoded protein: CASSFDINYGYTF.